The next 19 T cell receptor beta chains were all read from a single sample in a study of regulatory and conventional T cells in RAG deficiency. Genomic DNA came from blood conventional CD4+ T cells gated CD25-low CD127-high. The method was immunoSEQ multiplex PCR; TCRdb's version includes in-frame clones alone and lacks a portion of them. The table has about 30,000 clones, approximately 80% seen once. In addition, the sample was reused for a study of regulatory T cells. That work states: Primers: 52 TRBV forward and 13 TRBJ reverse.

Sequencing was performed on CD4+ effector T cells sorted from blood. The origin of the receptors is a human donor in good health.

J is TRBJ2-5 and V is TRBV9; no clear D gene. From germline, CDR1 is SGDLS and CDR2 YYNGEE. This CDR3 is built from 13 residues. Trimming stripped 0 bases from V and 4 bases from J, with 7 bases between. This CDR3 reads CASSVVPTETQYF. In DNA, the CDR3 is TGTGCCAGCAGCGTAGTACCGACAGAGACCCAGTACTTC.

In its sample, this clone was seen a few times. The DNA of the CDR3 is TGTGCCAGCACCACCAAGGTCGGCTATAATTCACCCCTCCACTTT. It encodes CASTTKVGYNSPLHF. The rearrangement uses TRBV6-5 and TRBJ1-6; D is unresolved. V was trimmed by 7 bases and J by 3 bases, leaving 13 bases between them. CDR1 and CDR2 (germline): MNHEY, SVGAGI. There are 15 residues in the CDR3.

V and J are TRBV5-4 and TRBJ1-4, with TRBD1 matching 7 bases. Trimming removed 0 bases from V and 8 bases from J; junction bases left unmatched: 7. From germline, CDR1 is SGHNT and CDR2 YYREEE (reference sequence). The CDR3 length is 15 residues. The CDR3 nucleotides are TGTGCCAGCAGCTTGGATAGGGACAGTTTGGAAAAACTGTTTTTT. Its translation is CASSLDRDSLEKLFF.

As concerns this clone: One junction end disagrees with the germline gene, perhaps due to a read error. CDR3 bases: TGTGCTAGCAGCTTAGCGTCGTCCGGTACTGAGCAGTTCTTC. It specifies CASSLASSGTEQFF. This chain connects TRBV7-7 to TRBJ2-1, with D tentatively TRBD2 (5 bases). Per the germline V gene, CDR1 is SSHAT and CDR2 is FNYEAQ (reference sequence). The CDR3 contains 14 residues.

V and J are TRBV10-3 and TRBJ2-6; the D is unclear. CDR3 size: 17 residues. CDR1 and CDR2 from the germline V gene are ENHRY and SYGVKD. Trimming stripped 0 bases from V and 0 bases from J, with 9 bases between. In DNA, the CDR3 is TGTGCCATCAGTGAGTCTGGCAGAAACTCTGGGGCCAACGTCCTGACTTTC. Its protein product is CAISESGRNSGANVLTF.

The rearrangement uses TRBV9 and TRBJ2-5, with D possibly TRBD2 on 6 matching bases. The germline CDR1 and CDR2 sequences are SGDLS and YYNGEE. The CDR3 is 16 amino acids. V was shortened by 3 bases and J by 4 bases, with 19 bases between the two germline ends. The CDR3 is CASSGQGLYWGETQYF. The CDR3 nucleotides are TGTGCCAGCAGCGGCCAGGGACTTTACTGGGGAGAGACCCAGTACTTC.

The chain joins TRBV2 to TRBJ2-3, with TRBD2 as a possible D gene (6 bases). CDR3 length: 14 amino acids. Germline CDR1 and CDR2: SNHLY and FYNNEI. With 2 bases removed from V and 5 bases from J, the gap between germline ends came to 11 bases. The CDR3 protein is CASSELAVLDTQYF. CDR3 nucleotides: TGTGCCAGCAGTGAATTAGCGGTCCTAGATACGCAGTATTTT. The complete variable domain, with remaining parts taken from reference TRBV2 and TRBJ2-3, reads EPEVTQTPSHQVTQMGQEVILRCVPISNHLYFYWYRQILGQKVEFLVSFYNNEISEKSEIFDDQFSVERPDGSNFTLKIRSTKLEDSAMYFCASSELAVLDTQYFGPGTRLTVL.

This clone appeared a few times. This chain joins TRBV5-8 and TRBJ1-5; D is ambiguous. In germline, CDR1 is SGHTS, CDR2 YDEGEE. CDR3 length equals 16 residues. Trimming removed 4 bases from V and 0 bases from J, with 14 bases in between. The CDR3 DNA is TGTGCCAGCAGCCCCGGACGAAGCTTTAGCAATCAGCCCCAGCATTTT. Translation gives CASSPGRSFSNQPQHF.

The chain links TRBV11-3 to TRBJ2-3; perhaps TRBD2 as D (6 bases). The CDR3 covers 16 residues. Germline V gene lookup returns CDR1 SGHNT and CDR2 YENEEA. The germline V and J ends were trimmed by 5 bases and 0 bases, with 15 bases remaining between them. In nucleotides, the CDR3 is TGTGCCAGCAGCCCGGAGGGTACCTCAAGCACAGATACGCAGTATTTT. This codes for CASSPEGTSSTDTQYF.

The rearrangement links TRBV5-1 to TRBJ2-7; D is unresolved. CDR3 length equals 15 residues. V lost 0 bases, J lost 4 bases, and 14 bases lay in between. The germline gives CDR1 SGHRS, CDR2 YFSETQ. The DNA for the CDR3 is TGCGCCAGCAGCTTGGGGCAGGATAAAAGTTACGAGCAGTACTTC. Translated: CASSLGQDKSYEQYF.

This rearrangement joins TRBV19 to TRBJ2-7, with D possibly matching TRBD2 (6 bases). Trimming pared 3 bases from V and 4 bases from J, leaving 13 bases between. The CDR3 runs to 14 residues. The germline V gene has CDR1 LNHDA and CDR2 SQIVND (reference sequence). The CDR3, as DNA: TGTGCCAGTAGTATCAGGGTAGGGAGGTACGAGCAGTACTTC. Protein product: CASSIRVGRYEQYF.

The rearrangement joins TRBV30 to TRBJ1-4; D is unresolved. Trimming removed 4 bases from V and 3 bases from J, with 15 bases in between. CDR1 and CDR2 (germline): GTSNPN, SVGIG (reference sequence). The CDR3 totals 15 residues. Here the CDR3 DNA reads TGTGCCTGGAACCCTTCCCCAGCCCCTAATGAAAAACTGTTTTTT. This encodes CAWNPSPAPNEKLFF.

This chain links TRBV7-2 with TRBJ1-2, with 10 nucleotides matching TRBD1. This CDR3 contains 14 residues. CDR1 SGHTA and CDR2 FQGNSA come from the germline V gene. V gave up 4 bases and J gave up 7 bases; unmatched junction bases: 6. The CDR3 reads CASSSRDRGTGYTF. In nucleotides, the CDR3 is TGTGCCAGCAGCTCCAGGGACAGGGGAACTGGCTACACCTTC.

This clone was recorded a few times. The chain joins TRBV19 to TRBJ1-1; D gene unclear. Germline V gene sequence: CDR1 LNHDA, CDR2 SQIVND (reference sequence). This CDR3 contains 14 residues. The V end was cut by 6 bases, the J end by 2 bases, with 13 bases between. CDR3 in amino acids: CASRRRAANTEAFF. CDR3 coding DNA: TGTGCCAGTAGAAGGCGGGCAGCTAACACTGAAGCTTTCTTT.

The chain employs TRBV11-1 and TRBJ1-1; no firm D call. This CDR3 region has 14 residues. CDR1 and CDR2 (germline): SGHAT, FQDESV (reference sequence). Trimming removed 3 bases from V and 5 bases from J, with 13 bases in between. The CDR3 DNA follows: TGTGCCAGCAGCTTTGAGGGCCAAGAGACTGAAGCTTTCTTT. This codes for CASSFEGQETEAFF.

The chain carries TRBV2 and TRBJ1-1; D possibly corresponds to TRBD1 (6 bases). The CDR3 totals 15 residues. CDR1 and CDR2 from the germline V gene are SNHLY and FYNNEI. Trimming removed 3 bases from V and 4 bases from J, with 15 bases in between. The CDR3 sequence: CASSEGAGVGTEAFF. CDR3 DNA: TGTGCCAGCAGTGAGGGGGCAGGGGTTGGCACTGAAGCTTTCTTT.

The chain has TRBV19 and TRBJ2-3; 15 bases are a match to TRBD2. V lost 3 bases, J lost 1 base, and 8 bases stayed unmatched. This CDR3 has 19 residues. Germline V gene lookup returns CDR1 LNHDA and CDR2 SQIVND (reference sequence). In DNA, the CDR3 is TGTGCCAGTAGTATGGGACTAGCGGGGGGTAGGGGTGGCACAGATACGCAGTATTTT. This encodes CASSMGLAGGRGGTDTQYF.

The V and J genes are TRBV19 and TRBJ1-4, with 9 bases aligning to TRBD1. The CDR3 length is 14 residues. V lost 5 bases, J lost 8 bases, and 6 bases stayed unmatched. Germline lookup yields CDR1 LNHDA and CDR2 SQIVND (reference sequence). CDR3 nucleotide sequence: TGTGCCAGTAGTCGACAGGGGGGGAGCGAAAAACTGTTTTTT. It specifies CASSRQGGSEKLFF.

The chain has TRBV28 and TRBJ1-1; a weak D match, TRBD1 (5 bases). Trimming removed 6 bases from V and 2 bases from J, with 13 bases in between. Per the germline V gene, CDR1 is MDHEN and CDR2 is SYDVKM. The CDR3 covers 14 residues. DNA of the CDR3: TGTGCCAGCAGGGGCGGGGGGGACAACACTGAAGCTTTCTTT. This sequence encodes CASRGGGDNTEAFF. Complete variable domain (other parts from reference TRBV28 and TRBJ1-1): DVKVTQSSRYLVKRTGEKVFLECVQDMDHENMFWYRQDPGLGLRLIYFSYDVKMKEKGDIPEGYSVSREKKERFSLILESASTNQTSMYLCASRGGGDNTEAFFGQGTRLTVV.